The source of this TCR beta chain is a study of neurological immune-mediated disorders. Study-wide context: The approximately 34 multiple sclerosis patients comprised around 31 relapsing-remitting and 3 secondary progressive cases.

The cDNA was produced through 5'RACE with 10-nucleotide random UMIs. TCRdb re-analysed the 5' RACE reads in MiXCR, keeping a single row per CDR3 protein. The sample records over 75,000 distinct CDR3 sequences, 5.8% being singletons. Time point of the sample: longitudinal time-point 2. Many counts were recorded for this clonotype. Its specificity is not known. Points from the study as a whole: Multiple sclerosis, the disease with the least TCR clonal expansion, fell below healthy controls, whereas HTLV-1-associated myelopathy showed the most.

The length of the CDR3 is 12 residues. CDR1 and CDR2 (germline): SGHTA, FQGNSA. V lost 5 bases and J 9 bases, leaving 11 bases between the germline ends. The material sequenced was PBMCs. The source of this sequence is a woman in her fifties or sixties with multiple sclerosis. The rearrangement uses TRBV7-2 and TRBJ2-1; tentative D call: TRBD1 (5 bases). The CDR3 loop is CASSRRVGEQFF. The CDR3 DNA reads TGTGCCAGCAGCCGCAGGGTGGGTGAGCAGTTCTTC.